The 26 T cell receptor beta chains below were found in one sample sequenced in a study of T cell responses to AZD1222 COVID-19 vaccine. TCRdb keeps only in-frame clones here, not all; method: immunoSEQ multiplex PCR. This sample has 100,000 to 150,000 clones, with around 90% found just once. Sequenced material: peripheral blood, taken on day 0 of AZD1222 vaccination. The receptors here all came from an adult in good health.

CDR3 in amino acids: CASSQDGQYGGNFF. Written as DNA, the CDR3 is TGTGCCAGCAGCCAAGACGGGCAGTACGGAGGTAATTTCTTT. The chain has TRBV4-2 and TRBJ1-1, with unresolved D. Trimming took off 0 bases at V and 13 bases at J, with 18 bases between the two ends. Germline V gives CDR1 LGHNA, CDR2 YNFKEQ. The CDR3 runs 14 residues.

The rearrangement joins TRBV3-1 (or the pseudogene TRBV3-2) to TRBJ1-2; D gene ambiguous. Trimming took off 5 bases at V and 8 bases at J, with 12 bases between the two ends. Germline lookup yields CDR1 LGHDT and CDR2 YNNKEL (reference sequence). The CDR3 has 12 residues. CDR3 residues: CASSNERSGYTF. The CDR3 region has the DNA TGTGCCAGCAGCAACGAGAGGAGCGGCTACACCTTC.

The DNA of the CDR3 is TGTGCCAGCAGCCAAATAACAGGGTCTGGAGGCTACACCTTC. Its protein product is CASSQITGSGGYTF. V gene TRBV14 combines with J gene TRBJ1-2; maybe TRBD1 (6 bases). V gave up 2 bases and J gave up 8 bases, with 15 bases separating them. In germline, CDR1 is SGHDN, CDR2 FVKESK. The length of the CDR3 is 14 residues.

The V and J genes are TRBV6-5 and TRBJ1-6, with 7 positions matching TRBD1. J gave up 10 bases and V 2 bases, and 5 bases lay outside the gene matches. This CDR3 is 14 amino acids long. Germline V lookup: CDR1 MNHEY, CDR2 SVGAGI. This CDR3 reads CASSYQKTGSPLHF. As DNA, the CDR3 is TGTGCCAGCAGTTACCAGAAGACAGGGTCACCCCTCCACTTT.

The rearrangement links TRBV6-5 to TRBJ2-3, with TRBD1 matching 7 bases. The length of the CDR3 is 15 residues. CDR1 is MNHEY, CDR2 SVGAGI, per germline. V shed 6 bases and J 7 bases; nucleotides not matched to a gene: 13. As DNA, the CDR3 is TGTGCCAGCAGACCCCCAGGGCAGGGGGTATATACGCAGTATTTT. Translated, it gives CASRPPGQGVYTQYF.

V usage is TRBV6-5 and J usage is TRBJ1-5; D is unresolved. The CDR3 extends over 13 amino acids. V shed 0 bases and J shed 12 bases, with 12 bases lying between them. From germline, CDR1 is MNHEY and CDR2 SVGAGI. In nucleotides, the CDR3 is TGTGCCAGCAGTTACTCGAATGGTCGGGTCCAGCATTTT. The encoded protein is CASSYSNGRVQHF.

CDR3 nucleotide sequence: TGTGCCACGACTCTCAACAGGGGCCCCCACGAGCAGTACTTC. Its translation is CATTLNRGPHEQYF. The V and J genes are TRBV6-5 and TRBJ2-7; 7 nucleotides line up with TRBD1. From germline, CDR1 is MNHEY and CDR2 SVGAGI. The CDR3 is made up of 14 amino acids. V shed 10 bases, J shed 5 bases, and the junction held 14 bases outside the gene matches.

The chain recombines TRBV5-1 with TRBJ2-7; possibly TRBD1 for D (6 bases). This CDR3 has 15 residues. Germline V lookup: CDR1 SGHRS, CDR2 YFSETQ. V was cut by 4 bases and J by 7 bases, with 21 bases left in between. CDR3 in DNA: TGCGCCAGCAGCGGCCGGGACACCAGGACGGATGAGCAGTACTTC. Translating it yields CASSGRDTRTDEQYF.

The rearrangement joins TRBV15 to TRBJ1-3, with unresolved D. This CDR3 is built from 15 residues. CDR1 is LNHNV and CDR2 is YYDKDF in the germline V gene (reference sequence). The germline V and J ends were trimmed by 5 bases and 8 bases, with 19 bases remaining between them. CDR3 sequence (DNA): TGTGCCACCAGCCCCCAGGAGACGGGGAGGGACACCATATATTTT. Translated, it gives CATSPQETGRDTIYF.

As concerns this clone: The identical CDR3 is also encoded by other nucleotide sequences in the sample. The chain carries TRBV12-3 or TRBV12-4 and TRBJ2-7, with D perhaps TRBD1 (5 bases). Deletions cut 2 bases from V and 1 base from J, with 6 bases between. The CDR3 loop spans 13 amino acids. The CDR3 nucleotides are TGTGCCAGCAGTTTACAGGGATCCTACGAGCAGTACTTC. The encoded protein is CASSLQGSYEQYF.

Here the CDR3 reads CASSSPQETQYF. The CDR3 DNA follows: TGTGCCAGCAGCTCCCCCCAAGAGACCCAGTACTTC. The V and J genes are TRBV7-9 and TRBJ2-5; D gene uncertain. The germline CDR1 and CDR2 sequences are SEHNR and FQNEAQ (reference sequence). The CDR3 is 12 amino acids. V lost 4 bases, J lost 1 base, and 4 bases lay in between.

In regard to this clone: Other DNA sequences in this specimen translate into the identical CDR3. The CDR3 bases are TGTGCCAGCAGCCAGGGTACTGAAGCTTTCTTT. Protein: CASSQGTEAFF. The chain has TRBV3-1 (or the pseudogene TRBV3-2) and TRBJ1-1; D is undetermined. Per the germline V gene, CDR1 is LGHDT and CDR2 is YNNKEL (reference sequence). The CDR3 contains 11 residues. The V end was cut by 3 bases, the J end by 5 bases, with 4 bases between.

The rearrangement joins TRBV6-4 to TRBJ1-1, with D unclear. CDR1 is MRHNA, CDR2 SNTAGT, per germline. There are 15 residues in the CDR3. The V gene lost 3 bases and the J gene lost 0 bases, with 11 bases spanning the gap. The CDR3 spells CASSESPGMNTEAFF. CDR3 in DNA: TGTGCCAGCAGTGAATCCCCAGGCATGAACACTGAAGCTTTCTTT.

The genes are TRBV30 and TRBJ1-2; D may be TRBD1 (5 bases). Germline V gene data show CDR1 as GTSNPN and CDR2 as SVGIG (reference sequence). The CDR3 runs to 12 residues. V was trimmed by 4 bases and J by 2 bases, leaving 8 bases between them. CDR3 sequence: CAWNQGNYGYTF. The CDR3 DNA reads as TGTGCCTGGAACCAGGGAAACTATGGCTACACCTTC. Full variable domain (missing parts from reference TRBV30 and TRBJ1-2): SQTIHQWPATLVQPVGSPLSLECTVEGTSNPNLYWYRQAAGRGLQLLFYSVGIGQISSEVPQNLSASRPQDRQFILSSKKLLLSDSGFYLCAWNQGNYGYTFGSGTRLTVV.

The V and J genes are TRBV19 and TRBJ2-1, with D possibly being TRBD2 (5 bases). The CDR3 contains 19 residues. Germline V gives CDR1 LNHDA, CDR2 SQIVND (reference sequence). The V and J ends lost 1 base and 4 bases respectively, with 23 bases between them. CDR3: CASSIGGRRSERFYNEQFF. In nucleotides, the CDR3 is TGTGCCAGTAGTATAGGAGGGCGGAGGTCAGAACGTTTTTACAATGAGCAGTTCTTC.

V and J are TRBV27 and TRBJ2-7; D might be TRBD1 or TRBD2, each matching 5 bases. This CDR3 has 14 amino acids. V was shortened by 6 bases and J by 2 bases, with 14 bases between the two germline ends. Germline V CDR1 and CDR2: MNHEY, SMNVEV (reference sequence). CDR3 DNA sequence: TGTGCCAGCAGACAGGACTTGGGTACCTACGAGCAGTACTTC. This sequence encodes CASRQDLGTYEQYF.

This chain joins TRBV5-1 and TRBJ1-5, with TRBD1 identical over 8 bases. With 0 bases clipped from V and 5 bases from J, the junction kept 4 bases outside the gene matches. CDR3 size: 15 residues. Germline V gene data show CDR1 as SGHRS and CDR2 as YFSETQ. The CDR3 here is CASSLGGQVHQPQHF. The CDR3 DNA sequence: TGCGCCAGCAGCTTGGGGGGACAGGTGCATCAGCCCCAGCATTTT.

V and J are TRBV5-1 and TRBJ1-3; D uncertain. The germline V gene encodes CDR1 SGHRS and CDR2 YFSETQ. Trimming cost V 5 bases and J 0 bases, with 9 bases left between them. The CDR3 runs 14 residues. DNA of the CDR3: TGCGCCAGCAGGGACTCGAGCTCTGGAAACACCATATATTTT. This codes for CASRDSSSGNTIYF.

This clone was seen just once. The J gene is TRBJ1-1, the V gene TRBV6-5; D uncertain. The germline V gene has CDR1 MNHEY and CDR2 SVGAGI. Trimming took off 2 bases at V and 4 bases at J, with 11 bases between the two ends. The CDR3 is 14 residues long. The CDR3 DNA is TGTGCCAGCAGTTACGGCCAGCTGAGCACTGAAGCTTTCTTT. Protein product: CASSYGQLSTEAFF.

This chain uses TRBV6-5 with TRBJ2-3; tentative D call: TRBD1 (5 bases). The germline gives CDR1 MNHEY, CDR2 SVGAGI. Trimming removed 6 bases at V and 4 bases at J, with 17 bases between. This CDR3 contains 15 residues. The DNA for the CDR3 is TGTGCCAGCAGAAACCAGGGCAGTTCGGCAGATACGCAGTATTTT. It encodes CASRNQGSSADTQYF.

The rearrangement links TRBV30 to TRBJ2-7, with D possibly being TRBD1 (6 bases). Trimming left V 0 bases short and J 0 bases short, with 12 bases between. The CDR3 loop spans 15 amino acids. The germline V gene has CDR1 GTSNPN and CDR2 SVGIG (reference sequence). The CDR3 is CAWSVYRARSYEQYF. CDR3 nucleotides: TGTGCCTGGAGTGTATACAGGGCCCGCTCCTACGAGCAGTACTTC.

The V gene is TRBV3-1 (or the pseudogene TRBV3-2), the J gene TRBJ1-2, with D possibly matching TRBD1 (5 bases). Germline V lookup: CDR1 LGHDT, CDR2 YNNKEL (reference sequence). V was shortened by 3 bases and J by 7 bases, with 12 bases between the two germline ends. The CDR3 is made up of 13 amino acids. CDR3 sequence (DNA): TGTGCCAGCAGCCACGGCAGGGTGGTTGGCTACACCTTC. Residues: CASSHGRVVGYTF.

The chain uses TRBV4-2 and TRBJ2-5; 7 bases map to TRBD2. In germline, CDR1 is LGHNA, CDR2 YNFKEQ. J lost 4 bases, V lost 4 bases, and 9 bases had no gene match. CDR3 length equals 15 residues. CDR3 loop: CASSPRSSGGETQYF. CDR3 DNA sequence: TGTGCCAGCAGCCCAAGGTCTTCGGGGGGAGAGACCCAGTACTTC.

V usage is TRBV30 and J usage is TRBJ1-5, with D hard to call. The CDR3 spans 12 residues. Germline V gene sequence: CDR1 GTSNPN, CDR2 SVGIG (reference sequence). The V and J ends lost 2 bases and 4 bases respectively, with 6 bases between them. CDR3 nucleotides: TGTGCCTGGAGTCCCAAAAATCAGCCCCAGCATTTT. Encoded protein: CAWSPKNQPQHF.

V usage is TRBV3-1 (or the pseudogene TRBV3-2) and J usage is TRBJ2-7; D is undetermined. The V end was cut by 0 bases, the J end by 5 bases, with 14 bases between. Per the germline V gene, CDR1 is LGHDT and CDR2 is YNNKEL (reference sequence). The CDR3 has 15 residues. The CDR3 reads CASSQDPTNVDEQYF. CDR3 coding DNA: TGTGCCAGCAGCCAAGATCCCACCAACGTGGACGAGCAGTACTTC.

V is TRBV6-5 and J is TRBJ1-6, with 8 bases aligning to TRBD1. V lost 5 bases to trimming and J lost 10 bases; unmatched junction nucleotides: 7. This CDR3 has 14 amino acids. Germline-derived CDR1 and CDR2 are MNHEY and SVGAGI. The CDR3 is CASSRGQGWSPLHF. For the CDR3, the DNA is TGTGCCAGCAGTCGAGGACAGGGATGGTCACCCCTCCACTTT.